A single T cell receptor (beta chain) is shown here with its context. The sample comes from a study of blood T cell repertoires in COVID-19. Study information: Sites in the United States, Italy and Spain provided acute and convalescent COVID-19 samples. T cells, B-cell-depleted T cells, or PBMCs supplied cDNA or gDNA.

Germline CDR1 LGHNT, CDR2 FRNRAP. The CDR3 sequence is 13 residues long. V lost 5 bases and J 0 bases, leaving 7 bases between the germline ends. In the original processing: Using reference gene primer amplification, nucleated cell counts were estimated. This table comes from immunoSEQ multiplex PCR, and its TCRdb copy is limited to in-frame clones, with some not included. The V and J calls and clone size come from that table; D and trimming were worked out from the DNA. Among 90,000 to 110,000 clones listed, 84% were seen once. The chain uses TRBV12-5 and TRBJ1-1; D is uncertain. This receptor was identified in a woman between 50 and 59 years old with acute or convalescent COVID-19. The sequenced sample was peripheral blood. As DNA, the CDR3 is TGTGCTAGTGGTCCGGACTTGAACACTGAAGCTTTCTTT. Protein: CASGPDLNTEAFF.